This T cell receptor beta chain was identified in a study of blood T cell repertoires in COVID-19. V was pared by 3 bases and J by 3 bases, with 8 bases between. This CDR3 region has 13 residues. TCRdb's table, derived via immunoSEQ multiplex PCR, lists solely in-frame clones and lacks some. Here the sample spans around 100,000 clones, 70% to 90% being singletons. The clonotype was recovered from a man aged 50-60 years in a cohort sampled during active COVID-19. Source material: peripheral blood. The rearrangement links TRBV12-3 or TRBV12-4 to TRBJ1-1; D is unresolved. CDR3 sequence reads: CASSFLRDTEAFF. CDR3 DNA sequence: TGTGCCAGCAGTTTTCTGCGGGACACTGAAGCTTTCTTT.